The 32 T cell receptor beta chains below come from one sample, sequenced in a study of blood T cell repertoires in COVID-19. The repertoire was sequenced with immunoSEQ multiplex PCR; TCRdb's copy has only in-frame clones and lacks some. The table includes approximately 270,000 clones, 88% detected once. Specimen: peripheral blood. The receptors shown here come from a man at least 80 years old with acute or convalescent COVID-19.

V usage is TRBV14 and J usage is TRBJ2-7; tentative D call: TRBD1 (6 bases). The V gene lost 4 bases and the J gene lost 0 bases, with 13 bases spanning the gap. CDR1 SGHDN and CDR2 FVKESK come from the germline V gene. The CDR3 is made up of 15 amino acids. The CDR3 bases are TGTGCCAGCAGCCTTTTGACAGGAGACTCCTACGAGCAGTACTTC. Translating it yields CASSLLTGDSYEQYF.

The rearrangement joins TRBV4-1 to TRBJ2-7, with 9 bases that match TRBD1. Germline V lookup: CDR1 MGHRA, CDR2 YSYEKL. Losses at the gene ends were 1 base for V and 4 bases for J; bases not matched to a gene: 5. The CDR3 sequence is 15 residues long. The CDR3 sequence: CASSQAQTGGYEQYF. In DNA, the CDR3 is TGCGCCAGCAGCCAAGCCCAGACAGGGGGATACGAGCAGTACTTC.

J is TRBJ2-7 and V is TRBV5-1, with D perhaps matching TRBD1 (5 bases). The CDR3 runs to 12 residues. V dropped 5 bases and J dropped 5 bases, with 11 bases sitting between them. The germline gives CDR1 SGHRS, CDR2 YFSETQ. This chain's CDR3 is CASRGLSDEQYF. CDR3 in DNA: TGCGCCAGCAGGGGGCTCAGCGACGAGCAGTACTTC.

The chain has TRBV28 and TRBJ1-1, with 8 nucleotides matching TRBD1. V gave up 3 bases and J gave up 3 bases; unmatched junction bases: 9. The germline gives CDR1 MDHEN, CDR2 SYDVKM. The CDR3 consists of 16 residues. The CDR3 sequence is CASSFLIRQGYTEAFF. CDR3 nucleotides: TGTGCCAGCAGTTTTTTGATCCGACAGGGGTACACTGAAGCTTTCTTT.

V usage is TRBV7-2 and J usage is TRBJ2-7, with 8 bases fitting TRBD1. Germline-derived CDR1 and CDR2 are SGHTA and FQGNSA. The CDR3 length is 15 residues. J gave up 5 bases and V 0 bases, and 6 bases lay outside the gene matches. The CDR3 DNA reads TGTGCCAGCAGCTTAGCCCGGACAGGGCAGAACGAGCAGTACTTC. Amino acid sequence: CASSLARTGQNEQYF.

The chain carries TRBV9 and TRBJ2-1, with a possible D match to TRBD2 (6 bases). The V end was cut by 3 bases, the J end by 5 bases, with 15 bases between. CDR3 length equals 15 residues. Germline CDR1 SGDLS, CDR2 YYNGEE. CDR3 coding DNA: TGTGCCAGCAGCGCCTTGGGGGGAGTTAACAATGAGCAGTTCTTC. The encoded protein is CASSALGGVNNEQFF.

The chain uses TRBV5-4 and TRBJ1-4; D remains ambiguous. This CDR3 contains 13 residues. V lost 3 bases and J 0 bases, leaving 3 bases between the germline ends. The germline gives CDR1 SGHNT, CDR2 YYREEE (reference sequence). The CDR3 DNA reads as TGTGCCAGCAGCTCTGCAACTAATGAAAAACTGTTTTTT. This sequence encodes CASSSATNEKLFF.

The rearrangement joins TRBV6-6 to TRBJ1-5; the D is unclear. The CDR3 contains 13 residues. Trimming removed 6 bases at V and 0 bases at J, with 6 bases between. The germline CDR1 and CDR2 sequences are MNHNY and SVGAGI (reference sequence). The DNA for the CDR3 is TGTGCCAGCAGAGCGTATAGCAATCAGCCCCAGCATTTT. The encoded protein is CASRAYSNQPQHF.

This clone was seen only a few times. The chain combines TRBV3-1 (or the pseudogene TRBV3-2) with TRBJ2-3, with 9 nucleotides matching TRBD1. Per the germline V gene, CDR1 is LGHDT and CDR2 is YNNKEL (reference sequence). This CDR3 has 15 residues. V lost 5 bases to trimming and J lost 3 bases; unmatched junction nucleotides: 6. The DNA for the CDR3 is TGTGCCAGCAGCTACTACAGGGGGCGAACAGATACGCAGTATTTT. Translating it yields CASSYYRGRTDTQYF.

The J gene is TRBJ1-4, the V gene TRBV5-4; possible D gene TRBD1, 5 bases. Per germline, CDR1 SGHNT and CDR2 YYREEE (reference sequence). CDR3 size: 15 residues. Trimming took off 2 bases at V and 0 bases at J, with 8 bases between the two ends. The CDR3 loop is CASSFRQSTNEKLFF. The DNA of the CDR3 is TGTGCCAGCAGCTTTAGACAGTCAACTAATGAAAAACTGTTTTTT.

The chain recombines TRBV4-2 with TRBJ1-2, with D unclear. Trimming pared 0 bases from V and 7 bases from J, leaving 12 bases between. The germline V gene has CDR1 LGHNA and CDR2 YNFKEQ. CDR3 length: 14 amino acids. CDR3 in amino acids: CASSQEAPLLGYTF. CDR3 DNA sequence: TGTGCCAGCAGCCAAGAAGCCCCTCTACTTGGCTACACCTTC.

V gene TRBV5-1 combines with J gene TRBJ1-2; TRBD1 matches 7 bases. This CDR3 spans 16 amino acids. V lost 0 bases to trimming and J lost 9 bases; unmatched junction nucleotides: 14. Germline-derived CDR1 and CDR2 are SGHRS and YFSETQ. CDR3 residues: CASSLEGGFSSESYTF. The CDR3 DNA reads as TGCGCCAGCAGCTTGGAAGGGGGCTTTTCTTCCGAGAGCTACACCTTC.

The CDR3 DNA reads TGTGCCATCAAAGGGGATAGCAATCAGCCCCAGCATTTT. This sequence encodes CAIKGDSNQPQHF. This chain connects TRBV6-5 to TRBJ1-5; TRBD1 might be the D (5 bases). The CDR3 has 13 residues. Germline V gives CDR1 MNHEY, CDR2 SVGAGI. Trimming cost V 10 bases and J 0 bases, with 10 bases left between them.

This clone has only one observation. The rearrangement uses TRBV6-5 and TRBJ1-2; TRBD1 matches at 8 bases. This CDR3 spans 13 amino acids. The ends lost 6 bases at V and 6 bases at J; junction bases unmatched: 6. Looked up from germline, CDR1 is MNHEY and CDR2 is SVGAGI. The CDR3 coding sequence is TGTGCCAGCAGCCGGGGACAGGTGGATGGCTACACCTTC. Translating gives CASSRGQVDGYTF.

CDR3 sequence: CASSQLTGRPYEQYF. CDR3 coding DNA: TGTGCCAGCAGCCAACTCACAGGTCGGCCCTACGAGCAGTACTTC. This chain links TRBV6-2 or TRBV6-3 with TRBJ2-7, with D possibly TRBD1 on 5 matching bases. This CDR3 spans 15 amino acids. Looked up from germline, CDR1 is MNHEY and CDR2 is SVGEGT. Trimming took off 6 bases at V and 2 bases at J, with 17 bases between the two ends.

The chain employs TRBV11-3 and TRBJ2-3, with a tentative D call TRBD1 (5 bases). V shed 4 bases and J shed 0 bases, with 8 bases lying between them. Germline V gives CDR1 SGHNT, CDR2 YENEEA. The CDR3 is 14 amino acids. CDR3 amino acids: CASSSQGSTDTQYF. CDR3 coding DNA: TGTGCCAGCAGCTCCCAGGGTAGCACAGATACGCAGTATTTT.

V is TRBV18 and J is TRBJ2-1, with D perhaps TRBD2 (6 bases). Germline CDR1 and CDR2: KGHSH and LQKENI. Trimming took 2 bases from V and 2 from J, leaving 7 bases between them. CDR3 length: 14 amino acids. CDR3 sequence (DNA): TGTGCCAGCTCACCAGGGACTGCCTACAATGAGCAGTTCTTC. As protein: CASSPGTAYNEQFF.

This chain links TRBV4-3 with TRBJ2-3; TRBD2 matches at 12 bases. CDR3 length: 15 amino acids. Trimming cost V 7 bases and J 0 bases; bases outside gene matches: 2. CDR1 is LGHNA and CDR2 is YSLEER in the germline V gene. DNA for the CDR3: TGCGCCAGCAAGGGGACTAGCGGGAGCACAGATACGCAGTATTTT. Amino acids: CASKGTSGSTDTQYF.

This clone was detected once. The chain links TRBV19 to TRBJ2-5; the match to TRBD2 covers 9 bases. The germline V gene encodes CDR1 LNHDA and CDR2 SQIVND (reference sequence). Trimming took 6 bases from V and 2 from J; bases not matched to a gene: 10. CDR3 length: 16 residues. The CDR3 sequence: CASSHRVAGVQETQYF. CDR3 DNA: TGTGCCAGTAGCCATCGGGTAGCGGGAGTTCAAGAGACCCAGTACTTC.

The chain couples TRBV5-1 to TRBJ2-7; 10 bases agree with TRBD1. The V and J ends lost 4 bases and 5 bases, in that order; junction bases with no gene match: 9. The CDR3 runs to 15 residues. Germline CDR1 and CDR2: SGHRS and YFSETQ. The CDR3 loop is CASSTGTGETDEQYF. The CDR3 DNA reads TGCGCCAGCAGCACCGGGACAGGGGAGACGGACGAGCAGTACTTC.

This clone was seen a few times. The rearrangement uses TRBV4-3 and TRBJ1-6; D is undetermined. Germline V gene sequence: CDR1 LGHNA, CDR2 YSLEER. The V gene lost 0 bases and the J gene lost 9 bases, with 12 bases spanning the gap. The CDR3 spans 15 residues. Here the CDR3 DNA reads TGCGCCAGCAGCCAAGACGCGGGAAGAAGTTCACCCCTCCACTTT. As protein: CASSQDAGRSSPLHF.

This CDR3 reads CASSIAAAGVNTEAFF. CDR3 nucleotides: TGTGCCAGTAGTATAGCCGCGGCAGGGGTGAACACTGAAGCTTTCTTT. The chain employs TRBV19 and TRBJ1-1; D is perhaps TRBD1 (6 bases). Trimming removed 1 base at V and 0 bases at J, with 12 bases between. Germline CDR1 reads LNHDA; CDR2 reads SQIVND (reference sequence). This CDR3 comprises 16 residues.

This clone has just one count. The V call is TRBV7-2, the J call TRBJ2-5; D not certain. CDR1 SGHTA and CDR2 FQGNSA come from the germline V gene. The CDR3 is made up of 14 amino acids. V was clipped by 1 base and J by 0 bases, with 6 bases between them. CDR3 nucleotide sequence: TGTGCCAGCAGCTTAGTGCGGTACCAAGAGACCCAGTACTTC. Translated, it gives CASSLVRYQETQYF. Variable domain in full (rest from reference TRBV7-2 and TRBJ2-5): GAGVSQSPSNKVTEKGKDVELRCDPISGHTALYWYRQSLGQGLEFLIYFQGNSAPDKSGLPSDRFSAERTGGSVSTLTIQRTQQEDSAVYLCASSLVRYQETQYFGPGTRLLVL.

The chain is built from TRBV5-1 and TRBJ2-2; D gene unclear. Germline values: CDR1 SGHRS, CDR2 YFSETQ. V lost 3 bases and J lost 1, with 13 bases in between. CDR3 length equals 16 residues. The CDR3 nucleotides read TGCGCCAGCAGCTCTCCTATCCTAGTGAACACCGGGGAGCTGTTTTTT. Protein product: CASSSPILVNTGELFF.

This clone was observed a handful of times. CDR3 in amino acids: CASQGTVNTEAFF. CDR3 bases: TGTGCCAGCCAAGGGACAGTGAACACTGAAGCTTTCTTT. This chain links TRBV3-1 (or the pseudogene TRBV3-2) with TRBJ1-1; 7 bases agree with TRBD1. Germline assignment: CDR1 LGHDT and CDR2 YNNKEL (reference sequence). The CDR3 runs to 13 residues. J lost 0 bases, V lost 8 bases, and 3 bases had no gene match.

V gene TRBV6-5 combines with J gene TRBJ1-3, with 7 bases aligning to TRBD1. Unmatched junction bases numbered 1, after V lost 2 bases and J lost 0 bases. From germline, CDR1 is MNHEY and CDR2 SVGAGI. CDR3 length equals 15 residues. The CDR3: CASSYGTASGNTIYF. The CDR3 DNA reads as TGTGCCAGCAGTTACGGGACAGCCTCTGGAAACACCATATATTTT.

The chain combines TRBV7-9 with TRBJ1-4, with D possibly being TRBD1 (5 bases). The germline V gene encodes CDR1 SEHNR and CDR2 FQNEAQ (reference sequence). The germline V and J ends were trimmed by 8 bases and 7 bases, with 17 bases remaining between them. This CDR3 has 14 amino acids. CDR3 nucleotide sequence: TGTGCCAGCGGAAGGGGAGGGATCGTTGAAAAACTGTTTTTT. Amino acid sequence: CASGRGGIVEKLFF.

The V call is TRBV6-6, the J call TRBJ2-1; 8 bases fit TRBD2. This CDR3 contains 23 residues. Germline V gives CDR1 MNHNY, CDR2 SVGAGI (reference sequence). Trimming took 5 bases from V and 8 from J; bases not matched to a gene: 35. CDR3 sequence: CASSPLVGWGGGSGKTALHEQFF. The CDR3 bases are TGTGCCAGCAGTCCCCTCGTGGGCTGGGGAGGGGGTAGCGGGAAAACGGCTTTGCATGAGCAGTTCTTC.

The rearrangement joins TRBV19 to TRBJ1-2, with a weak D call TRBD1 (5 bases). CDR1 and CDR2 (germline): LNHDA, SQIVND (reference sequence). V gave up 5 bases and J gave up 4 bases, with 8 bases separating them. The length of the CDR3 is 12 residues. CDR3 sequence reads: CASSLGGYGYTF. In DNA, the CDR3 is TGTGCCAGTAGTTTGGGGGGCTATGGCTACACCTTC.

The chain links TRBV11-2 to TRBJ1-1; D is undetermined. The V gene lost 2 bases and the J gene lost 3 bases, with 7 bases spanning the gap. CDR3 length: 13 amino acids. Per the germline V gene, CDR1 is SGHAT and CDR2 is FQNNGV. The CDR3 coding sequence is TGTGCCAGCAGCTTACAGGAATACACTGAAGCTTTCTTT. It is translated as CASSLQEYTEAFF.

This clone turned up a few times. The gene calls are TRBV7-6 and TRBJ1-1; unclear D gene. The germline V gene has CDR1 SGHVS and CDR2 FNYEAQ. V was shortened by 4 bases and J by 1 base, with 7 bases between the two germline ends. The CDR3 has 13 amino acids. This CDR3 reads CASSWAGNTEAFF. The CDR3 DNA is TGTGCCAGCAGCTGGGCAGGGAACACTGAAGCTTTCTTT.

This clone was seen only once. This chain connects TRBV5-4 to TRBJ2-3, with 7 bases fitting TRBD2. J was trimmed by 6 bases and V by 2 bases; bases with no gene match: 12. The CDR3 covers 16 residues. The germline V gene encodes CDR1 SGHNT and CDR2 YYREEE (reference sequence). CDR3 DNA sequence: TGTGCCAGCAGCTTCCAACGCGGGAGTAGATATGATACGCAGTATTTT. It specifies CASSFQRGSRYDTQYF. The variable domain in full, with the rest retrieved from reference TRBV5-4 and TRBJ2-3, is ETGVTQSPTHLIKTRGQQVTLRCSSQSGHNTVSWYQQALGQGPQFIFQYYREEENGRGNFPPRFSGLQFPNYSSELNVNALELDDSALYLCASSFQRGSRYDTQYFGPGTRLTVL.